This T cell receptor beta chain was sequenced in a study of control samples from healthy donors and cancer patients. The table came from immunoSEQ multiplex PCR; TCRdb's copy has only in-frame clones and leaves some out. The profile shows under 200,000 clones, about 94% of them singletons. V was pared by 7 bases and J by 5 bases, with 11 bases between. The CDR3 loop spans 12 amino acids. The germline CDR1 and CDR2 sequences are SGHAT and FQNNGV. The clonotype comes from a woman aged 35 to 49 in good health. The sequencing input was blood. The chain links TRBV11-2 to TRBJ1-1; tentatively, D is TRBD1 (5 bases). The CDR3 protein is CASTSRDTEAFF. CDR3 bases: TGTGCCAGCACCTCCAGGGATACTGAAGCTTTCTTT.